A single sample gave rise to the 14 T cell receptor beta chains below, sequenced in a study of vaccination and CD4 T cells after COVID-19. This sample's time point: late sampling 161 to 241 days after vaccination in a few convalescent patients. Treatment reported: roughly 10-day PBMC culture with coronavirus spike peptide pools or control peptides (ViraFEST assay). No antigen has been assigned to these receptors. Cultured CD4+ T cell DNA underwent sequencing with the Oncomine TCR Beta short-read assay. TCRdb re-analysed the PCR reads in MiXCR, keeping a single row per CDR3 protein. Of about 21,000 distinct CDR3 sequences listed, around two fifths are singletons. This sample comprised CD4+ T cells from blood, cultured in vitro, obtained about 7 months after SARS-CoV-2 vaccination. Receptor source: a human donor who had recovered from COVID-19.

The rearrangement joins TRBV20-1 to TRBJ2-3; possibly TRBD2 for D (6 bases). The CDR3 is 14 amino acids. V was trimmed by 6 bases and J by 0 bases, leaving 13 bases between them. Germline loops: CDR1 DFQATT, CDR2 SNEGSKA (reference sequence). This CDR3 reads CSALLRGSTDTQYF. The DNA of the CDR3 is TGCAGTGCCCTTCTTCGGGGGAGCACAGATACGCAGTATTTT.

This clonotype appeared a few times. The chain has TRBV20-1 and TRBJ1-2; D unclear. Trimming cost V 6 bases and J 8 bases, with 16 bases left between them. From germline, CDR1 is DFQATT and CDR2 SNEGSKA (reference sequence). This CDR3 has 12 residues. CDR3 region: CSAWTGFGGYTF. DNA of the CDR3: TGCAGTGCGTGGACGGGGTTCGGCGGCTACACCTTC.

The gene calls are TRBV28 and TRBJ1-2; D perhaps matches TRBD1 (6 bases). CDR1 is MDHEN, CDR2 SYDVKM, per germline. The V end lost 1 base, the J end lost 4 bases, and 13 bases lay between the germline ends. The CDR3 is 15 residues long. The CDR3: CASSLSQGSGYGYTF. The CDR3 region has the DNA TGTGCCAGCAGTTTATCACAGGGATCAGGCTATGGCTACACCTTC.

CDR3 amino acids: CSALPPGSSSYNEQFF. CDR3 sequence (DNA): TGCAGTGCTCTACCCCCAGGGAGTAGCTCCTACAATGAGCAGTTCTTC. The J gene is TRBJ2-1, the V gene TRBV20-1; D may match TRBD1 or TRBD2 (5 bases each). The germline V gene encodes CDR1 DFQATT and CDR2 SNEGSKA (reference sequence). The CDR3 totals 16 residues. Trimming shortened V by 5 bases and J by 0 bases, and 17 bases separated the two germline ends.

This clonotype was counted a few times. This chain's CDR3 is CASSEGMRETQYF. CDR3 nucleotides: TGTGCCAGCAGTGAAGGGATGAGGGAGACCCAGTACTTC. V gene TRBV2 combines with J gene TRBJ2-5, with unresolved D. The V gene lost 1 base and the J gene lost 5 bases, with 8 bases spanning the gap. Germline V CDR1 and CDR2: SNHLY, FYNNEI. CDR3 length equals 13 residues.

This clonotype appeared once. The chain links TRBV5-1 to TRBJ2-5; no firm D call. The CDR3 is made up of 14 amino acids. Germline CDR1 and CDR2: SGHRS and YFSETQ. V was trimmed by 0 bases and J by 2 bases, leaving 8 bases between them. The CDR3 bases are TGCGCCAGCAGCTTGGTCTCAGATCAAGAGACCCAGTACTTC. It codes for CASSLVSDQETQYF.

CDR3 sequence (DNA): TGTGCCAGCAGCTTAGGGGCAGGAGTTGAGCAGTTCTTC. Protein sequence: CASSLGAGVEQFF. This sequence joins TRBV7-7 and TRBJ2-1; D gene unclear. V dropped 1 base and J dropped 9 bases, with 10 bases sitting between them. The CDR3 covers 13 residues. CDR1 and CDR2 (germline): SSHAT, FNYEAQ (reference sequence).

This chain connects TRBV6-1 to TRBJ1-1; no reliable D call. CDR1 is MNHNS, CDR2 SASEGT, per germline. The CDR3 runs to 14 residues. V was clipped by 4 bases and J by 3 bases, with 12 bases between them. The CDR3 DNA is TGTGCCAGCAGTGTTTACAATCGGGACACTGAAGCTTTCTTT. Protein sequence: CASSVYNRDTEAFF.

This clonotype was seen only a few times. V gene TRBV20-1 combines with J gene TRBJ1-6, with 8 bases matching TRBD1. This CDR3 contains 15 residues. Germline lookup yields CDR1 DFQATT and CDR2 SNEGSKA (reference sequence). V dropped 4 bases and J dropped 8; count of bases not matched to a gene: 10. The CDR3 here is CSANGGWTGYSPLHF. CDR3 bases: TGCAGTGCTAACGGGGGGTGGACAGGGTATTCACCCCTCCACTTT.

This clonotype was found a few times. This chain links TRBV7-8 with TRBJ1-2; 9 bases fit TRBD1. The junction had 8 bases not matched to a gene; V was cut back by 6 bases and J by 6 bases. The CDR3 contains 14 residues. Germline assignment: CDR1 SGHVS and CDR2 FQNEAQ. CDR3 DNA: TGTGCCAGCAGTCTCATGGGGGACAGGGATGGCTACACCTTC. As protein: CASSLMGDRDGYTF.

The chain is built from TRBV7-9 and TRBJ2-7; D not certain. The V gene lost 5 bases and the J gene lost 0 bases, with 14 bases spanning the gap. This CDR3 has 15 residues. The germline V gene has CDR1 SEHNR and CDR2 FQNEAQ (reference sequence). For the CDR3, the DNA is TGTGCCAGCAGCCTGGTCTTGGACGGCTCCTACGAGCAGTACTTC. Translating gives CASSLVLDGSYEQYF.

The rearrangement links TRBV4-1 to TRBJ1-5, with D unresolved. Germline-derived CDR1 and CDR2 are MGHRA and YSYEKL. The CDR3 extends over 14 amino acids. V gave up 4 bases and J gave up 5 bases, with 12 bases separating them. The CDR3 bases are TGCGCCAGCAGCCTACGAGAGGGAGATCAGCCCCAGCATTTT. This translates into CASSLREGDQPQHF.

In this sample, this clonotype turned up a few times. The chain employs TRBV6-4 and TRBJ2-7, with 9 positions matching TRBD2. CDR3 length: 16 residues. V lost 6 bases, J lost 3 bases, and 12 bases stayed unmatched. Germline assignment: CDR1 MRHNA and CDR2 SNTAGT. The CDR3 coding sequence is TGTGCCAGCAGCGTTGGGACTAGCAGCAATAGCTACGAGCAGTACTTC. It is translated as CASSVGTSSNSYEQYF.

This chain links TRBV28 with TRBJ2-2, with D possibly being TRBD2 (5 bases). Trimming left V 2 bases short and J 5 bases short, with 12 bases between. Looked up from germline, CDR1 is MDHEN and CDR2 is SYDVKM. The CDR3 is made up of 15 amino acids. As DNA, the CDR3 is TGTGCCAGCAGTTTACCGGACGGGATAACCGGGGAGCTGTTTTTT. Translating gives CASSLPDGITGELFF.